The next 28 T cell receptor beta chains were all read from a single sample in a study of CD4 T cells in relation to SARS-CoV-2 and coronaviruses. These receptors lack a known antigen. Only in-frame clones appear in the TCRdb table, and some are missing; sequencing was by immunoSEQ multiplex PCR. This table holds about 39,000 clones, roughly 83% found once. Input material: naive CD4+ T cells from PBMCs, cultured in vitro. The subset is: naive CD4+ T cells isolated by negative enrichment. The receptors derive from an adult with COVID-19.

This clone was observed a single time. V gene TRBV28 combines with J gene TRBJ2-7, with D possibly TRBD2 on 6 matching bases. The V gene's germline CDR1 is MDHEN and CDR2 SYDVKM. V shed 5 bases and J shed 9 bases, with 23 bases lying between them. The CDR3 is 15 amino acids. The CDR3 coding sequence is TGTGCCAGCAGTCTCCTTAGGGACTCATGGGGGAGGCAGTACTTC. This encodes CASSLLRDSWGRQYF.

This clone was detected only a few times. The CDR3 loop is CSVSVSSYEQYF. The CDR3 bases are TGCAGCGTTTCAGTATCTTCCTACGAGCAGTACTTC. The genes are TRBV29-1 and TRBJ2-7; D ambiguous. The CDR3 length is 12 residues. Germline CDR1 is SQVTM and CDR2 is ANQGSEA. V was trimmed by 5 bases and J by 1 base, leaving 9 bases between them.

The V and J genes are TRBV11-2 and TRBJ2-7; D gene uncertain. V lost 7 bases to trimming and J lost 2 bases, with 15 bases between them. This CDR3 is 14 amino acids long. Per germline, CDR1 SGHAT and CDR2 FQNNGV. CDR3 region: CASNDKANTYEQYF. CDR3 DNA: TGTGCCAGCAACGACAAGGCCAACACCTACGAGCAGTACTTC.

The gene calls are TRBV19 and TRBJ2-5; 9 bases match TRBD1. This CDR3 region has 15 residues. Germline V CDR1 and CDR2: LNHDA, SQIVND (reference sequence). V lost 5 bases, J lost 5 bases, and 9 bases stayed unmatched. CDR3 protein: CASSPLGDRAETQYF. CDR3 in DNA: TGTGCCAGTAGTCCCTTAGGGGACAGGGCGGAGACCCAGTACTTC.

This sequence joins TRBV5-4 and TRBJ2-1; possible D gene TRBD2, 6 bases. The CDR3 is 13 residues long. V was shortened by 7 bases and J by 0 bases, with 8 bases between the two germline ends. Germline values: CDR1 SGHNT, CDR2 YYREEE (reference sequence). The CDR3 reads CASGRGSYNEQFF. CDR3 nucleotide sequence: TGTGCCAGCGGGCGGGGCTCCTACAATGAGCAGTTCTTC.

The chain links TRBV6-2 or TRBV6-3 to TRBJ2-7; 8 positions match TRBD1. The CDR3 is 14 amino acids. Per germline, CDR1 MNHEY and CDR2 SVGEGT. Trimming removed 5 bases from V and 5 bases from J; junction bases left unmatched: 8. Here the CDR3 DNA reads TGTGCCAGCAGTACCCGGACAGGGTTTGACGAGCAGTACTTC. It encodes CASSTRTGFDEQYF.

Concerning this clone itself: A much larger clone sits a single nucleotide away, making a read error possible. The chain carries TRBV21-1 and TRBJ1-1; the D call in the table, TRBD1, was not verified against the DNA. TRBV21-1 is a listed pseudogene. The CDR3 consists of 13 residues. The CDR3 sequence: CASSRGPNTEAFF. The CDR3 DNA reads as TGTGCCAGCAGCAGGGGGCCGAACACTGAAGCTTTCTTT.

This chain links TRBV20-1 with TRBJ2-6; D is uncertain. CDR1 and CDR2 (germline): DFQATT, SNEGSKA (reference sequence). The CDR3 is 12 amino acids. Trimming cost V 3 bases and J 4 bases, with 4 bases left between them. CDR3: CSASSGANVLTF. The CDR3 DNA sequence: TGCAGTGCTAGTAGCGGGGCCAACGTCCTGACTTTC.

This clone was seen only once. The chain employs TRBV7-9 and TRBJ1-2, with D perhaps matching TRBD1 (6 bases). Germline V lookup: CDR1 SEHNR, CDR2 FQNEAQ (reference sequence). Between the trimmed V and J ends, which lost 5 bases and 8 bases, there was a span of 18 bases. The CDR3 covers 14 residues. CDR3 nucleotides: TGTGCCAGCAGCACGGGACCCAGGGGAGGGGGCTACACCTTC. It encodes CASSTGPRGGGYTF.

The chain combines TRBV7-9 with TRBJ2-5, with 7 positions matching TRBD1. J lost 3 bases, V lost 6 bases, and 7 bases had no gene match. CDR3 length: 14 amino acids. CDR1 and CDR2 from the germline V gene are SEHNR and FQNEAQ (reference sequence). The CDR3 spells CASRHGTAKETQYF. CDR3 DNA sequence: TGTGCCAGCAGACATGGGACAGCAAAAGAGACCCAGTACTTC. Complete variable domain (other parts from reference TRBV7-9 and TRBJ2-5): DTGVSQNPRHKITKRGQNVTFRCDPISEHNRLYWYRQTLGQGPEFLTYFQNEAQLEKSRLLSDRFSAERPKGSFSTLEIQRTEQGDSAMYLCASRHGTAKETQYFGPGTRLLVL.

V is TRBV4-1 and J is TRBJ2-1; 9 nucleotides match TRBD2. The CDR3 loop spans 16 amino acids. J was trimmed by 5 bases and V by 3 bases; bases with no gene match: 8. Germline CDR1 MGHRA, CDR2 YSYEKL. The CDR3 DNA follows: TGCGCCAGCAGCCAGAGAAGGCTAGCGGGAAACAATGAGCAGTTCTTC. Protein sequence: CASSQRRLAGNNEQFF.

The chain is built from TRBV7-2 and TRBJ1-2, with D hard to call. Germline CDR1 and CDR2: SGHTA and FQGNSA. V was trimmed by 5 bases and J by 7 bases, leaving 20 bases between them. The CDR3 is made up of 15 amino acids. The CDR3 loop reads CASSTTGASRVGYTF. The CDR3 DNA is TGTGCCAGCAGCACAACCGGCGCGTCCCGGGTTGGCTACACCTTC.

The chain joins TRBV6-2 or TRBV6-3 to TRBJ1-3, with D unclear. CDR1 is MNHEY, CDR2 SVGEGT, per germline. This CDR3 is 14 amino acids long. V was trimmed by 6 bases and J by 8 bases, leaving 17 bases between them. CDR3 sequence reads: CASSPTYIADTIYF. In DNA form, the CDR3 reads TGTGCCAGCAGCCCGACGTATATCGCGGACACCATATATTTT.

The rearrangement uses TRBV3-1 (or the pseudogene TRBV3-2) and TRBJ2-3; 8 nucleotides match TRBD2. The CDR3 sequence is 13 residues long. Germline CDR1 reads LGHDT; CDR2 reads YNNKEL (reference sequence). With V trimmed by 4 bases and J by 6 bases, 3 bases remained unmatched. CDR3 bases: TGTGCCAGCAGCCGAGGACTAGCCGATACGCAGTATTTT. This translates into CASSRGLADTQYF.

The CDR3 loop reads CASSGGLGTSGAYEQYF. The CDR3, as DNA: TGTGCCAGCAGCGGGGGACTTGGGACTAGCGGCGCCTACGAGCAGTACTTC. The gene calls are TRBV5-4 and TRBJ2-7; 11 bases line up with TRBD2. V lost 4 bases, J lost 2 bases, and 11 bases stayed unmatched. Germline CDR1 SGHNT, CDR2 YYREEE (reference sequence). The CDR3 runs to 17 residues.

The genes are TRBV7-3 and TRBJ2-4; a weak D match, TRBD1 (6 bases). In germline, CDR1 is SGHTA, CDR2 FQGTGA. The CDR3 length is 13 residues. Trimming removed 2 bases at V and 4 bases at J, with 6 bases between. The CDR3 protein is CASSLGQKNIQYF. CDR3 nucleotide sequence: TGTGCCAGCAGCTTAGGACAGAAAAACATTCAGTACTTC.

The rearrangement uses TRBV28 and TRBJ2-4; D remains unclear. The CDR3 runs to 14 residues. CDR1 is MDHEN and CDR2 is SYDVKM in the germline V gene. The V end lost 1 base, the J end lost 8 bases, and 12 bases lay between the germline ends. The CDR3 DNA follows: TGTGCCAGCAGTTTATCCCGGCTAGGTGACATTCAGTACTTC. Residues: CASSLSRLGDIQYF.

V is TRBV4-1 and J is TRBJ1-4; D ambiguous. The CDR3 length is 15 residues. Trimming shortened V by 7 bases and J by 0 bases, and 12 bases separated the two germline ends. CDR1 is MGHRA and CDR2 is YSYEKL in the germline V gene. The CDR3 is CASTERGATNEKLFF. The CDR3 nucleotides are TGCGCCAGCACCGAACGAGGTGCAACTAATGAAAAACTGTTTTTT.

This clone is deemed large. The chain joins TRBV24-1 to TRBJ1-2; tentative D call: TRBD1 (6 bases). Looked up from germline, CDR1 is KGHDR and CDR2 is SFDVKD. This CDR3 is built from 14 residues. V was shortened by 5 bases and J by 5 bases, with 14 bases between the two germline ends. Here the CDR3 reads CATSGRTVEYGYTF. The CDR3 DNA reads TGTGCCACCAGTGGGAGGACAGTGGAGTATGGCTACACCTTC.

The J gene is TRBJ2-5, the V gene TRBV18, with 7 bases lining up with TRBD1. CDR3 length equals 14 residues. Germline loops: CDR1 KGHSH, CDR2 LQKENI. With V trimmed by 2 bases and J by 2 bases, 2 bases remained unmatched. Here the CDR3 reads CASSPRDRQETQYF. In DNA form, the CDR3 reads TGTGCCAGCTCACCAAGGGACAGACAAGAGACCCAGTACTTC.

The gene calls are TRBV5-1 and TRBJ1-2; tentative D call: TRBD1 (6 bases). Trimming shortened V by 3 bases and J by 6 bases, and 15 bases separated the two germline ends. The CDR3 runs 14 residues. Germline CDR1 and CDR2: SGHRS and YFSETQ. Written as DNA, the CDR3 is TGCGCCAGCAGCTCCCTCATGGGGGGCCATGGCTACACCTTC. Its translation: CASSSLMGGHGYTF.

The genes are TRBV7-3 and TRBJ2-7; 9 nucleotides align to TRBD2. This CDR3 spans 15 amino acids. V shed 0 bases and J 6 bases; nucleotides not matched to a gene: 6. Germline CDR1 and CDR2: SGHTA and FQGTGA. DNA for the CDR3: TGTGCCAGCAGCTTAACTAGCGGGAGCATGAGCGAGCAGTACTTC. Its protein is CASSLTSGSMSEQYF.

The V gene is TRBV5-1, the J gene TRBJ2-7, with TRBD2 matching over 16 bases. The germline gives CDR1 SGHRS, CDR2 YFSETQ. The CDR3 consists of 17 residues. Trimming removed 4 bases from V and 7 bases from J; junction bases left unmatched: 11. CDR3 bases: TGCGCCAGCAGCACGGGACTAGCGGGAGGGGTCCCCCTAGAGCAGTACTTC. Translating it yields CASSTGLAGGVPLEQYF.

A few counts support this clone. The chain employs TRBV5-1 and TRBJ2-1; 10 bases match TRBD2. Germline CDR1 SGHRS, CDR2 YFSETQ. The CDR3 has 16 residues. V shed 0 bases, J shed 6 bases, and the junction held 6 bases outside the gene matches. The CDR3 spells CASSLASSGSLNEQFF. The CDR3, as DNA: TGCGCCAGCAGCTTGGCTTCTAGCGGGAGTCTCAATGAGCAGTTCTTC.

V usage is TRBV19 and J usage is TRBJ2-1; 9 bases map to TRBD2. Germline CDR1 reads LNHDA; CDR2 reads SQIVND (reference sequence). CDR3 length: 17 amino acids. The V and J ends lost 4 bases and 0 bases, in that order; junction bases with no gene match: 7. The CDR3 loop reads CASSTATSGNSYNEQFF. CDR3 DNA sequence: TGTGCCAGTAGTACTGCGACTAGCGGAAACTCCTACAATGAGCAGTTCTTC.

This clone was detected a few times. J is TRBJ1-2 and V is TRBV7-2, with D tentatively TRBD1 (5 bases). The ends were cut back, 2 bases at V and 4 bases at J, with 14 bases in the middle. Germline V gives CDR1 SGHTA, CDR2 FQGNSA. CDR3 length equals 15 residues. The CDR3 sequence: CASSLPRVSAYGYTF. CDR3 sequence (DNA): TGTGCCAGCAGCTTACCCAGGGTCTCAGCCTATGGCTACACCTTC.

The chain employs TRBV28 and TRBJ2-7, with 8 positions matching TRBD1. V lost 3 bases, J lost 1 base, and 5 bases stayed unmatched. The CDR3 has 15 residues. The germline V gene has CDR1 MDHEN and CDR2 SYDVKM. The CDR3 nucleotides read TGTGCCAGCAGTTTGTACAGGGGGAGATCCTACGAGCAGTACTTC. Amino acid sequence: CASSLYRGRSYEQYF.

The chain joins TRBV27 to TRBJ1-5; the D is unclear. V was trimmed by 5 bases and J by 4 bases, leaving 9 bases between them. Germline values: CDR1 MNHEY, CDR2 SMNVEV (reference sequence). The CDR3 covers 13 residues. The CDR3 sequence: CASSLSRNQPQHF. Written as DNA, the CDR3 is TGTGCCAGCAGTCTTTCGCGAAATCAGCCCCAGCATTTT.